This T cell receptor beta chain was recorded in a study of cytomegalovirus exposure and HLA in healthy donors (dated by TCRdb to the late 2010s). Concerning the study at large: In an earlier analysis of some 550 of the donors, 276 Gb of sequence data and 95 million to 130 million unique TCR beta sequences from roughly 200 million T cells were reported. An early release covering more than 500 HLA-typed donors comprised about 300 gigabases of sequencing data and 85 million to 100 million unique TCR sequences. The genetic ancestry cluster associated with self-reported Caucasian donors included 81% of the roughly 410 genotyped donors. The study was designed to test whether signatures of past pathogen exposure could be identified by cataloging public T cell receptors. The T cell repertoires of some 670 subjects were profiled by immunosequencing and related to cytomegalovirus serostatus. Besides the first cohort of 666 subjects, a separate validation cohort made up of roughly 130 different subjects was used. The study combined high-throughput TCR immunosequencing, statistical association of individual TCRs with disease status, and machine learning to predict cytomegalovirus infection status. A later analysis re-examined previously published TCR beta repertoires from more than 550 donors and added high-resolution HLA genotyping to investigate patterns of TCR occurrence. The later analysis used no new phenotypic data to find candidate immune exposures, relying instead on TCR beta sequences and their occurrence across donors. An earlier analysis of approximately 500 of the donors applied high-throughput TCR beta sequencing to assess whether each TCR beta V gene segment acted as functional or pseudogenic. Donor age, sex, ethnicity and CMV serostatus were compiled alongside the repertoire data. In a later genetic analysis, genome-wide SNP genotypes for about three fifths of the 666 donors were used, and that subset was treated as a discovery cohort. Every repertoire in the discovery cohort had been generated on one and the same sequencing platform. HLA typing included class I and class II loci at four-digit resolution. Typing coverage varied by locus: about 620-630 donors for A, B, C, DRB1 and DQB1; some 520 for DQA1; around 570 for DPA1; around 490 for DPB1. Several DR-DQ haplotypes were handled as single units for association and clustering because linkage in the cohort was strong. Across about 380 genotyped donors of the cohort, an average of about 240,000 unique TCR beta nucleotide sequences per donor were sequenced, and roughly 17% of those sequences were non-productive. Points the paper makes about the study in general: Most TCR sequences were seen in very few donors, while some public TCRs were found in many individuals. Linkage disequilibrium might explain the correlated functional status among segregating V segments, but an unknown experimental factor could not be ruled out. The only immune exposure information available for the cohort was CMV serostatus. Roughly uniform sequencing depth across donors was assumed in presence/absence analyses, although this assumption may not hold. This cohort had only TCR beta chains sequenced, and the lack of alpha or paired-chain data limited which features could be detected. In a later analysis, HLA-associated TCR beta chains were found to be more clonally expanded and to have lower generation probabilities than equally common non-associated chains. An association between a missense DCLRE1C variant and V-gene and J-gene trimming of TCR beta chains was found in a later genetic analysis and replicated in an independent cohort. A total of fewer than 200 TCR beta chains were listed by the study as associated with cytomegalovirus. In an earlier analysis of approximately 590 of the donors, most TCR beta V segments appeared in productive rearrangements about 87% or about 30% of the time, broadly matching IMGT annotations. Strong co-occurrence of HLA alleles, especially DR and DQ, made assigning TCR associations to individual alleles difficult. Several of the top co-occurrence clusters appeared to be linked to parvovirus B19, influenza, CMV and Epstein-Barr virus, according to a later analysis. Some IMGT-functional V segments, including TRBV6-2 and TRBV6-3, could not be told apart with the 87-base-pair reads, so those segments were excluded. A group of highly shared sequence variants was considered likely to be a technical artifact of the sequencing pipeline. The authors suggested that the approach could potentially be generalized to other disease states and immunological phenotypes. At a false discovery rate of 0.05, a later analysis linked around 15,000 TCR beta sequences to specific HLA alleles. Because HLA typing was unavailable for some donors at each locus, only the typed subset was used in association tests. A further reported finding was that TCR beta sequences accurately predicted the HLA-A and HLA-B alleles for most subjects in the first cohort. Because counts were too low, seventeen rarely observed V segments, including chromosome 9 orphons, were left out of the earlier analysis of about 500 of the donors. In both the original and validation cohorts, the classifier was reported to diagnose cytomegalovirus status with high specificity and sensitivity. In a later analysis, most CMV-associated TCR beta chains were found to appear HLA-restricted, with HLA associations seemingly driven largely by CMV exposure. A later genetic analysis reported fewer N-insertions in productive TCRs among donors in an Asian-associated ancestry cluster than the approximately 700-donor mean. Three of the identified cytomegalovirus-associated TCR beta chains were confirmed in vitro to be specific for cytomegalovirus antigens. In a later analysis, TCR association rates were found to vary across HLA loci, with the most associated TCRs seen for DRB1 alleles and the fewest for HLA-C alleles.

The library was generated by the immunoSEQ multiplex PCR assay. For the multiplex PCR, a mixture combining 60 forward primers for TCR Vbeta segments and 13 reverse primers for TCR Jbeta segments was used. A multiplex PCR assay on genomic DNA amplified the CDR3 region of rearranged TCR beta genes. Amplified TCR beta libraries were sequenced as 87-base-pair reads on the Illumina HiSeq System. As for how the authors treated the data: In a later analysis, 77 million or so unique TCR beta chains were counted across the 650 to 750 repertoires, and around 11 million of these chains were shared by at least two donors. To remove PCR and sequencing errors, raw reads were error-corrected and collapsed into unique sequences using a nearest-neighbor algorithm that merged closely related sequences. To assign V, D and J gene segments, CDR3 sequences were aligned to IMGT reference sequences. Each retained sequence needed at least a six-nucleotide match to both a V gene segment and a J gene segment. A rearrangement counted as productive if the CDR3 had no stop codons and remained in frame with V and J, and every other rearrangement counted as non-productive. Following IMGT convention, CDR3 was defined as the stretch from the second conserved V-encoded cysteine to the conserved J-encoded phenylalanine. Sequences without an unambiguous match to a single V gene segment were excluded from the earlier analysis of about 600 of the donors. In an earlier analysis of 587 of the donors, V segments were called functional above 56.7% productive rearrangements and were called segregating when the between-donor standard deviation exceeded 5%. To diagnose cytomegalovirus status from the catalog of TCR beta chain sequences, a statistical classification framework was built. In a later analysis, V and J genes were assigned by comparing TCR nucleotide sequences against IMGT/GENE-DB human TR gene sequences. Using the TCRdist pipeline, a later analysis assigned CDR3 sequences along with most-parsimonious VDJ recombination scenarios. In a later analysis, each TCR beta chain was defined by its CDR3 amino acid sequence together with its V-gene family, and reads lacking a unique V-gene family were excluded. A later analysis removed several hundred highly shared, low-generation-probability nucleotide sequences to deal with suspected cross-contamination and a sequencing artifact. In a later analysis, a clonal expansion index for each public chain was calculated from normalized within-repertoire ranks of inferred template counts. A later analysis computed generation probabilities with a VDJ recombination model fitted to out-of-frame rearrangements, and checked the results against IGoR. In a later analysis, TCR-TCR, TCR-HLA and TCR-CMV co-occurrence was scored with hypergeometric tests, and a repertoire-size bias correction was applied to TCR pairs. False discovery rates were estimated in a later analysis by permuting HLA or CMV assignments 20 times. A later analysis grouped co-occurring TCRs with DBSCAN, adding TCRdist sequence similarity when clustering within HLA-allele-positive subsets. Co-occurrence clustering excluded repertoires with fewer than 30,000 or more than 120,000 public chains, plus five with anomalous nucleotide sharing. Drawn from immuneACCESS, this table holds only the in-frame rearrangements with V and J called that TCRdb kept. Clones are partly lost; checked studies trace under half to an unresolved V gene and leave the rest unexplained. That table furnishes V, J and clone size, whereas the DNA furnished D and trimming. The sample table records under 150,000 clones; roughly 85% of these occur just once. The ten largest clones take up 3% to 3.5% of the sample.

Concerning this clone itself: Its antigen remains unidentified. Base qualities are not recorded, but no much larger clone differs from it by a single base.

The cohort consisted of more than 650 healthy bone marrow donors. At the time of sampling, every cohort member was nominally healthy, though immune exposures that went unrecorded were likely present. The donor was CMV seronegative and was included in the group of 352 seronegative cohort members. A peripheral blood sample was collected from each donor, and TCR beta sequencing was performed on peripheral blood mononuclear cells. The Qiagen DNeasy Blood Extraction Kit was used to extract genomic DNA from the blood cell samples. The junction shows trimming of 5 bases on V and 2 bases on J, and the gene matches do not reach 7 bases of it. The CDR3 has 15 amino acids, counting the end cysteine and phenylalanine. CDR3 DNA only is kept here, 45 bases in frame from base 1. CDR1 and CDR2 are read off the germline V gene (reference sequence) as MNHEY and SMNVEV.

The specimen was PBMCs. This receptor was taken from a male donor in good health and CMV-seronegative. The rearranged chain carries TRBV27 and TRBJ2-3, and 7 junctional nucleotides match TRBD2. The sequence in DNA is TGTGCCAGCAGTCCCCTAGCGGTGGCCACAGATACGCAGTATTTT. This is translated as CASSPLAVATDTQYF.